The next 2 T cell receptor beta chains were all read from a single sample in a study of T cell changes during pregnancy in multiple sclerosis (dated by TCRdb to between 2018 and 2020). The library was made by the immunoSEQ multiplex PCR assay. TCRdb mirrors the immuneACCESS table, restricted to in-frame sequences. Some clones are absent from its copies; in checked studies, under half trace to an unresolved V gene, and the reason for the others is unknown. The sample has 40,000 to 50,000 clones on record, roughly nine tenths of them singletons. The ten biggest clones cover around 1.2% of the sample. This material consisted of CD4+ T cells from peripheral blood mononuclear cells, taken in the first trimester of pregnancy. These receptors all stem from a female donor with multiple sclerosis, enrolled in a pregnancy study.

This chain links TRBV6-5 with TRBJ2-1, with a weak D call TRBD2 (6 bases). Trimming left V 5 bases short and J 5 bases short, with 13 bases between. Germline CDR1 MNHEY, CDR2 SVGAGI. This CDR3 spans 14 amino acids. The CDR3 spells CASSRREPDNEQFF. Written as DNA, the CDR3 is TGTGCCAGCAGTCGGAGGGAGCCTGACAATGAGCAGTTCTTC.

Only one count was recorded for this clone. The CDR3 DNA follows: TGTGCCAGTAGTATAGAAACAGAGAACACTGAAGCTTTCTTT. This sequence encodes CASSIETENTEAFF. The chain carries TRBV19 and TRBJ1-1; D is unclear. Germline V gene lookup returns CDR1 LNHDA and CDR2 SQIVND (reference sequence). This CDR3 spans 14 amino acids. Deletions cut 0 bases from V and 1 base from J, with 6 bases between.